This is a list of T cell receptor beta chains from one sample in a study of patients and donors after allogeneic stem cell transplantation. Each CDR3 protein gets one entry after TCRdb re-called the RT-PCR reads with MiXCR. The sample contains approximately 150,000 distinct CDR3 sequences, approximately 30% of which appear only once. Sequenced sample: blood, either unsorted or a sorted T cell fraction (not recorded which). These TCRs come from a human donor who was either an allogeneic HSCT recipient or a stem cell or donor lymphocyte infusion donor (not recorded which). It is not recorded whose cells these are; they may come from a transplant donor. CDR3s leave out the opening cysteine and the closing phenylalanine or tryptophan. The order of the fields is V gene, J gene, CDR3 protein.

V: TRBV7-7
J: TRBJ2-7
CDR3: ASSLADSYEQY

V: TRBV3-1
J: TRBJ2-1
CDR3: ASSRGLAVNEQF

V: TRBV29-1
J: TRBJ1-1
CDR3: SVDGGGGTEAF

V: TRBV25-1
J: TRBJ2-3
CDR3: ASSELGPGGRITDTQY

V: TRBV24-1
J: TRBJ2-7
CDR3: ATSDSTGGGEQY

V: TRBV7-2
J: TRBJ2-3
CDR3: ASSLLYQLAPVSTDTQY

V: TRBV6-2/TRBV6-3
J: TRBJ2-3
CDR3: ASSWLQVTGGYTQY

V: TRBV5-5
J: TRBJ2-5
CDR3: ASSLLSETQY

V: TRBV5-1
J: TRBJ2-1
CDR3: ASSPTSGSSYNEQF

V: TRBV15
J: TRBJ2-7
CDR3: ATSRPQGIFYEQY

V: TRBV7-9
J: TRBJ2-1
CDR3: AGVRRSSYNEQF

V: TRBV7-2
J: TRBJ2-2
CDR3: ASSTWANTGELF

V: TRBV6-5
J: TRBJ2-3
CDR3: ASSYSASGTDTQY

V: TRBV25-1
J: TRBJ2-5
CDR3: ASSEYGLAGETQY

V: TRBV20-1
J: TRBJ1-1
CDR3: STLENTEAF

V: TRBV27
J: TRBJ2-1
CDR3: ASSSPRLAGVDEQF

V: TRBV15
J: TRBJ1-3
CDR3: ATSSPLFTGNTIY

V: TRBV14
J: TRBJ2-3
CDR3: ASSQGDSSTDTQY

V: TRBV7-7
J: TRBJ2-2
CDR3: ASSLEEGAGELF

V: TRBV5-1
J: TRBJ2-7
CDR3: ASSLDGNEQY

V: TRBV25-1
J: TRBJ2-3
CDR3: ASSEFRVKDTQY

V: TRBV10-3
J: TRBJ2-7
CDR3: ATGLSEQY